Each of the 10 T cell receptor beta chains below was sequenced from the same sample in a study of blood T cell repertoires in COVID-19 (dated by TCRdb to the early 2020s). Receptor amplification or capture employed the immunoSEQ multiplex PCR assay. TCRdb carries this immuneACCESS record with in-frame sequences only. Its versions omit some clonotypes, under half of them owing to an unresolved V gene in the studies checked, with the rest unexplained. This sample is represented by 270,000 or so clones; 91% of them were singletons. Approximately 3% of the sample is taken by the ten largest. Material: PBMCs or T cells enriched from blood (not recorded which). The origin of the receptors is a man in his forties who had been exposed to COVID-19.

The chain joins TRBV7-2 to TRBJ2-5, with TRBD1 identical over 8 bases. Germline V lookup: CDR1 SGHTA, CDR2 FQGNSA. V shed 1 base and J 5 bases; nucleotides not matched to a gene: 3. The CDR3 spans 14 residues. The CDR3, as DNA: TGTGCCAGCAGCTTAGTGACAGGGGTTGAGACCCAGTACTTC. Translation: CASSLVTGVETQYF.

The V gene is TRBV11-2, the J gene TRBJ2-3; no clear D. The V gene lost 4 bases and the J gene lost 0 bases, with 5 bases spanning the gap. The CDR3 sequence is 13 residues long. Per the germline V gene, CDR1 is SGHAT and CDR2 is FQNNGV. The CDR3 loop is CASSWQSTDTQYF. The DNA of the CDR3 is TGTGCCAGCAGCTGGCAGAGCACAGATACGCAGTATTTT.

The chain has TRBV10-3 and TRBJ1-1; no definite D call. The CDR3 length is 13 residues. Germline values: CDR1 ENHRY, CDR2 SYGVKD. The V and J ends lost 6 bases and 1 base respectively, with 9 bases between them. As DNA, the CDR3 is TGTGCCATCAGGGGAGCCAGGAACACTGAAGCTTTCTTT. The encoded protein is CAIRGARNTEAFF.

The chain uses TRBV7-9 and TRBJ1-2; no clear D gene. CDR1 SEHNR and CDR2 FQNEAQ come from the germline V gene (reference sequence). CDR3 length: 13 amino acids. V was pared by 1 base and J by 8 bases, with 11 bases between. The CDR3 bases are TGTGCCAGCAGCTTAGAAGCGTGGCGCGGCTACACCTTC. It translates to CASSLEAWRGYTF.

The chain links TRBV12-5 to TRBJ2-7, with TRBD2 identical over 7 bases. Germline CDR1 LGHNT, CDR2 FRNRAP. The CDR3 totals 15 residues. Trimming at V came to 5 bases and at J to 5 bases, leaving 12 bases not matched to a gene. DNA of the CDR3: TGTGCTAGTGGTGGAGGTCGGGGGGAGATCGACGAGCAGTACTTC. It yields the protein CASGGGRGEIDEQYF. The full variable domain, completed using reference TRBV12-5 and TRBJ2-7, is DARVTQTPRHKVTEMGQEVTMRCQPILGHNTVFWYRQTMMQGLELLAYFRNRAPLDDSGMPKDRFSAEMPDATLATLKIQPSEPRDSAVYFCASGGGRGEIDEQYFGPGTRLTVT.

This chain links TRBV4-1 with TRBJ2-5, with 9 positions matching TRBD2. The V gene end was trimmed by 0 bases and the J gene end by 4 bases; junction bases not matched to a gene: 12. The CDR3 totals 18 residues. Germline lookup yields CDR1 MGHRA and CDR2 YSYEKL. The CDR3 region has the DNA TGCGCCAGCAGCCAAGAGGGACTAGCTAAAAGGGCCGCAGAGACCCAGTACTTC. Translation gives CASSQEGLAKRAAETQYF.

The CDR3 DNA reads TGTGCCAGCAGTACCGGGACAGGGGCAGGAGAGCCCCAGCATTTT. Amino acid sequence: CASSTGTGAGEPQHF. The V and J genes are TRBV2 and TRBJ1-5; 10 bases map to TRBD1. With V trimmed by 5 bases and J by 8 bases, 9 bases remained unmatched. Germline-derived CDR1 and CDR2 are SNHLY and FYNNEI. This CDR3 has 15 residues.

The chain couples TRBV10-3 to TRBJ2-1, with D possibly TRBD2 on 7 matching bases. The germline V and J ends were trimmed by 11 bases and 7 bases, with 18 bases remaining between them. Germline loops: CDR1 ENHRY, CDR2 SYGVKD. This CDR3 has 13 amino acids. In nucleotides, the CDR3 is TGTGCCTCAGGGGAGGGAAGAGGGAATGAGCAGTTCTTC. Translation gives CASGEGRGNEQFF.

This chain joins TRBV28 and TRBJ1-4, with 11 bases matching TRBD1. Looked up from germline, CDR1 is MDHEN and CDR2 is SYDVKM. With V trimmed by 8 bases and J by 6 bases, 5 bases remained unmatched. The CDR3 is made up of 14 amino acids. CDR3 sequence reads: CASAADRGHEKLFF. DNA of the CDR3: TGTGCCAGCGCTGCGGACAGGGGGCATGAAAAACTGTTTTTT.

The chain has TRBV10-3 and TRBJ2-7; 9 bases match TRBD1. V was clipped by 5 bases and J by 3 bases; unmatched bases: 5. The CDR3 is 14 amino acids. CDR1 is ENHRY and CDR2 is SYGVKD in the germline V gene. CDR3 protein: CAISPGQGNYEQYF. CDR3 DNA sequence: TGTGCCATCAGTCCGGGACAGGGTAACTACGAGCAGTACTTC.